This note documents a single T cell receptor (beta chain) sequence. This entry comes from a study of CD8 T cells in Susac syndrome. After extraction with the RNeasy kit, about 0.5 to 1 ug of the RNA was reverse transcribed using random hexamers. TCRdb passed the immunoSEQ multiplex PCR reads through MiXCR, listing each CDR3 protein once. The table lists around 190,000 distinct CDR3 sequences, roughly 92% of them singletons. Per germline, CDR1 MDHEN and CDR2 SYDVKM. The V and J ends lost 6 bases and 3 bases, in that order; junction bases with no gene match: 14. There are 17 residues in the CDR3. Specimen: CD4+ T cells from PBMCs. V is TRBV28 and J is TRBJ1-5; 7 bases are shared with TRBD1. The receptor comes from a human donor in good health. The CDR3 DNA is TGTGCCAGCAGGCGAGACCGACAGGGAACAATCAATCAGCCCCAGCATTTT. It encodes CASRRDRQGTINQPQHF.